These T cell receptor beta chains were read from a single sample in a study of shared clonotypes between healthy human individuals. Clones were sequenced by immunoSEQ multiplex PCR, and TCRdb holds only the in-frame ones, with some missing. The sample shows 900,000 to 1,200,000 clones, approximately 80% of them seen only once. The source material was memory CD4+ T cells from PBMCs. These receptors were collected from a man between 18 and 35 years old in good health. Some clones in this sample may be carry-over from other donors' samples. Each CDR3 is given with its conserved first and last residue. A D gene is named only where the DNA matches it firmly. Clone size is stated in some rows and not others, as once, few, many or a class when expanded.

TGTGCCAGCAAGCAGGGGGTTAACACTGAAGCTTTCTTT	CASKQGVNTEAFF	TRBV2	TRBD1	TRBJ1-1	NA
TGTGCCAGCAGCTTGGGGGGGACACCCCAGCCCCAGCATTTT	CASSLGGTPQPQHF	TRBV5-5	NA	TRBJ1-5	NA
TGTGCCAGCAGGGTAAACCTTGGGACAGCCCTTCAGCATTTT	CASRVNLGTALQHF	TRBV6-1	TRBD1	TRBJ1-5	NA
TGTGCCAGCAGTTTGCGGCCACAGCTTTGGAATGGCTACACCTTC	CASSLRPQLWNGYTF	TRBV27	NA	TRBJ1-2	NA
TGTGCCAGCAGTGTTGGGGGGTCCGGGGAGCTGTTTTTT	CASSVGGSGELFF	TRBV27	NA	TRBJ2-2	once
TGTGCCAGCAGTTTGGACAGAGCAGATACGCAGTATTTT	CASSLDRADTQYF	TRBV28	NA	TRBJ2-3	NA
TGTGCCAGCAGCTTAGTCGAGCGACCGATGGAAGAGCAGTTCTTC	CASSLVERPMEEQFF	TRBV7-9	NA	TRBJ2-1	NA
TGTGCCAGCAGTCCCCTGTGGAGCGGGAGGCCCCGGGGGGAGCTGTTTTTT	CASSPLWSGRPRGELFF	TRBV28	TRBD2	TRBJ2-2	NA
TGTGCCAGCAACCCAGCCCTTCAGAGTGAAGCTTTCTTT	CASNPALQSEAFF	TRBV11-2	NA	TRBJ1-1	NA
TGTGCCTGGAGTGTAAGTGGGGCGACTTGGGGTGAAGCTTTCTTT	CAWSVSGATWGEAFF	TRBV30	NA	TRBJ1-1	NA
TGTGCCAGCAGCTTTCGGGGGGCTAGATTCGCTCAGCCCCAGCATTTT	CASSFRGARFAQPQHF	TRBV5-8	NA	TRBJ1-5	once
TGTGCCAGCAGTTTTAGTAGGGAGGATGGCTACACCTTC	CASSFSREDGYTF	TRBV28	NA	TRBJ1-2	few
TGTGCCAGCAGCCAAGGCCCAGGTGCCTATGGCTACACCTTC	CASSQGPGAYGYTF	TRBV4-2	NA	TRBJ1-2	many
TGTGCCAGCTCCCAAGGGGGACAGGGGAACACTGAAGCTTTCTTT	CASSQGGQGNTEAFF	TRBV18	TRBD1	TRBJ1-1	NA
TGTGCCAGCAGCTTCACCCTAGCGGGGGCCTACAATGAGCAGTTCTTC	CASSFTLAGAYNEQFF	TRBV7-8	TRBD2	TRBJ2-1	NA
TGTGCCAGCAGCCTAAACGGGAAGAATGAGCAGTTCTTC	CASSLNGKNEQFF	TRBV11-3	NA	TRBJ2-1	NA
TGTGCCAGCAGCTTCAGTGTCGGGGAGCTGTTTTTT	CASSFSVGELFF	TRBV7-6	NA	TRBJ2-2	many
TGTGCCAGCTCCTTAGGGGACAGGAGGTTCATGAACACTGAAGCTTTCTTT	CASSLGDRRFMNTEAFF	TRBV9	TRBD1	TRBJ1-1	NA
TGTGCCAGCAGTTACTCGACGGAGGGAGGCAATCAGCCCCAGCATTTT	CASSYSTEGGNQPQHF	TRBV6-7	NA	TRBJ1-5	NA
TGTGCCAGCGCGGTTGGCAGGAACGGGGAGCTGTTTTTT	CASAVGRNGELFF	TRBV7-3	NA	TRBJ2-2	NA
TGCAGCGTTGGGTTGGGGAGTTGGGATGAGCAGTTCTTC	CSVGLGSWDEQFF	TRBV29-1	NA	TRBJ2-1	NA
TGTGCCAGCAGGCGGTTCAGGGATACCTACGAGCAGTACTTC	CASRRFRDTYEQYF	TRBV28	NA	TRBJ2-7	NA
TGTGCCAGCAGTTACTCATCGGCTCTTATCGAGCAGTACTTC	CASSYSSALIEQYF	TRBV6-6	NA	TRBJ2-7	few